This note documents a single T cell receptor (beta chain) sequence. V was shortened by 1 base and J by 6 bases, with 5 bases between the two germline ends. Looked up from germline, CDR1 is SGHRS and CDR2 is YFSETQ. The CDR3 consists of 12 residues. Recruits, aged roughly 18 to 100 years, lived in approximately 26 US areas. This sample is part of a study of blood T cell repertoires in COVID-19. Study overall: Spain, Italy and the United States supplied samples that represented acute and convalescent COVID-19.

Sequencing was performed with immunoSEQ multiplex PCR; in TCRdb, only in-frame clones are kept and a portion is missing. The sample contains roughly 290,000 clones, roughly 90% of which appear only once. The specimen was PBMCs or T cells enriched from blood (not recorded which). The chain links TRBV5-1 to TRBJ1-5; D gene unclear. This TCR was sampled from a woman aged 35 to 49 who had recovered from COVID-19. The CDR3 DNA is TGCGCCAGCAGCTTGTTACTTCAGCCCCAGCATTTT. It specifies CASSLLLQPQHF.